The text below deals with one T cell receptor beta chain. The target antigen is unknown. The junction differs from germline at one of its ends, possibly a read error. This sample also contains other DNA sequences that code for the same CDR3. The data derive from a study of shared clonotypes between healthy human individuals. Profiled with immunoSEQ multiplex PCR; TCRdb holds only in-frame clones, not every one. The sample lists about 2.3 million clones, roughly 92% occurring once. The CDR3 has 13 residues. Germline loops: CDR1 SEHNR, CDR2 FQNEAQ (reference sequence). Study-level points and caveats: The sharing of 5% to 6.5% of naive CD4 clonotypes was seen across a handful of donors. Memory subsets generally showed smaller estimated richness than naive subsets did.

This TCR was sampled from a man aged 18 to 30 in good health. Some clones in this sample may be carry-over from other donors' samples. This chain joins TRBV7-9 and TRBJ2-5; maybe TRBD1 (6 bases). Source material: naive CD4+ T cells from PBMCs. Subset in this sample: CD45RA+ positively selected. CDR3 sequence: CASSFGQQETQYF. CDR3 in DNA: TGTGCCAGCAGCTTCGGACAGCAAGAGACTCAGTACTTC.